This T cell receptor (beta chain) was retrieved from a study of tumor and adjacent non-tumor tissue in lung cancer (dated by TCRdb to 2016 to 2019). Turning to the overall study: The cohort included some twelve adenocarcinoma, a couple of squamous cell carcinoma and 1 small cell lung cancer patients. The 15 enrolled patients, of whom approximately 10 were men and 5 were women, were aged about 30 to 80 years and were diagnosed with TNM stage I to III disease. TCRbeta CDR3 sequencing was performed on a few dozen paired specimens, with one tumor sample and one normal lung sample collected per patient. The study compared bulk TCRbeta repertoires between lung tumor tissue and matched distant non-tumor lung tissue from 15 or so lung cancer patients. Sequencing produced about 130 million productive TCRbeta reads in total, an average of around 4.2 million reads per sample. Here is what the overall study found, with its caveats: TCR diversity (inverse Simpson) was significantly higher in tumor than in normal lung tissue (about 400 vs 180, P = 0.0075, Mann-Whitney U test). A significantly larger cumulative share of the repertoire was made up by the top 100 clones in normal lung than in tumor tissue. TCR diversity was significantly higher in younger patients, and higher tumor TCR diversity was associated with shorter overall and disease-free survival. Neither the sequencing platform nor unique molecular identifiers are mentioned in the methods. Peripheral blood was not sequenced, so blood TCRbeta repertoires in these lung cancer patients were not examined. The cohort had only about 15 patients, and the authors noted that larger samples and more detailed clinical data are needed.

Via the germline V gene, CDR1 is LGHNA and CDR2 YSLEER. Trimming accounts for 0 bases at V and 11 bases at J, while the number of junction bases matched to no gene is 17. Reading from cysteine to phenylalanine, the CDR3 counts 17 amino acids. Only the CDR3 part of the read is kept: 51 bases, read in frame from the first base. The sample holds one count of this clonotype. What antigen it recognizes has not been identified. No much larger clonotype is one base removed from it; base qualities were not supplied. A single read offers scant evidence. RNA was extracted from bulk unsorted tissue and checked for quality with a NanoDrop ND-1000 and an Agilent 2100. All donors had newly diagnosed lung cancer, had not received prior chemotherapy, and were admitted for thoracic surgery in China between August and November 2014. Patients with previous radiotherapy or chemotherapy, or with another concurrent cancer, were excluded from the study. Pieces of surgical tissue measuring about 1-2.3 cm3 were kept in RNAlater solution and held at -80 degrees C until needed.

The library came from multiplex PCR. Reads for this sample came from an Illumina HiSeq 2500. TCRbeta libraries were constructed through three rounds of nested PCR with primers (Table S4) according to protocols modified from ARM-PCR. Before sequencing, PCR products in the 200-500 bp range were cut out of the gel and cleaned up using the QIAquick gel extraction kit. Concerning the study's data processing: Reads were cleaned using Trimmomatic, were merged into complete CDR3 sequences using FLASH, and were assigned to V(D)J germline segments using MiTCR. Clonal diversity was calculated as the inverse Simpson's index using VDJtools. Productive reads were defined as in-frame sequences without a premature stop codon. The public reads were quality trimmed at Q25 with fastp and then assembled into clones with MiXCR by TCRdb, keeping productive beta chains. Each CDR3 protein appears once, grouped with its most common genes and DNA. TCRdb's processing, not the authors' own work, is the source of the V and J calls. Counted in this sample were fewer than 85,000 distinct CDR3 sequences; approximately 79% of them appeared once. 13% of the sample rests with the top ten.

The sample comprised lung tumor tissue. The sequence links TRBV4-3 to TRBJ1-2, with 8 junctional bases fitting TRBD1. The source is a woman aged 45-60 years with non-small cell lung cancer. At the DNA level, the sequence is TGCGCCAGCAGCCAAGACACCCTCTCTCAGGGGGCACAGGGTTACACCTTC. This is translated as CASSQDTLSQGAQGYTF.